What follows is one T cell receptor (beta chain) and its context. Input was roughly 616 ng to 6,500 ng of genomic DNA from tumor or blood. The sample comes from a study of T cells in tumors after PD-1 blockade. As for the study in general: Prior checkpoint blockade, systemic immunosuppressant use, or anti-cancer therapy within 4 weeks excluded patients. Daily vismodegib 150 mg continued in a subset of anti-PD-1-treated patients. On average, peripheral blood gave more than 100,000 TCR templates and some 37,000 unique clonotypes.

V shed 0 bases and J shed 6 bases, with 14 bases lying between them. The germline gives CDR1 MNHEY, CDR2 SMNVEV (reference sequence). This CDR3 is built from 15 residues. Sequencing used immunoSEQ multiplex PCR; TCRdb keeps in-frame clones, though not all of them. The sample holds about 59,000 clones, over 75% seen once. This TCR was recovered from a human donor with basal cell carcinoma. The J gene is TRBJ1-2, the V gene TRBV27; D not resolved. The source was PBMCs, collected before anti-PD-1 treatment. This CDR3 reads CASSLSAWRAHGYTF. The CDR3 region has the DNA TGTGCCAGCAGTTTATCCGCTTGGAGGGCGCATGGCTACACCTTC.